The text below deals with one TCR beta chain. The data were taken from a study of CD8 T cells in Susac syndrome. Random hexamers served to reverse transcribe roughly 0.5 to 1 ug RNA. TCRdb reanalysed the immunoSEQ multiplex PCR reads using MiXCR and keeps one entry per CDR3 protein. The profile shows some 190,000 distinct CDR3 sequences, roughly 96% of them singletons. The CDR3 loop spans 14 amino acids. V shed 3 bases and J shed 2 bases, with 9 bases lying between them. The sequenced material came from CD4+ T cells from PBMCs. The sequence came from a human donor in good health. V gene TRBV12-3 or TRBV12-4 combines with J gene TRBJ2-3; D is unclear. This chain's CDR3 is CASSFALDTDTQYF. In DNA, the CDR3 is TGTGCCAGCAGTTTTGCTCTGGACACAGATACGCAGTATTTT.